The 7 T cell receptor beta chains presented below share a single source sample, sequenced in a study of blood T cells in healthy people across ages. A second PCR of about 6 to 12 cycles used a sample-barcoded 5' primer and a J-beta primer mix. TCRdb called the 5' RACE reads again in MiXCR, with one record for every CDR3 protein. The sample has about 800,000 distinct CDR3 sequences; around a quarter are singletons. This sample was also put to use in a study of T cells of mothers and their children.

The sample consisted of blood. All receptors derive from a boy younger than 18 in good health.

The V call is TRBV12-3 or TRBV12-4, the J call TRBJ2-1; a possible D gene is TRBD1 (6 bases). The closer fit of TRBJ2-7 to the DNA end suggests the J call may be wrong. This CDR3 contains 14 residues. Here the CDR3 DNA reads TGTGCCAGCAGTTTGTCCAGGGGAGTGCTCGAGCAGTACTTC. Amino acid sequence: CASSLSRGVLEQYF.

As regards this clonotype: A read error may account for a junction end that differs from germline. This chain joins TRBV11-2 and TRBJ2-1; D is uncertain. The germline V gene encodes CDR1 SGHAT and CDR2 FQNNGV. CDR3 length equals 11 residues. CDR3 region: CASSIDVEQFF. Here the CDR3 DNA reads TGTGCCAGCAGCATAGATGTTGAGCAGTTCTTC.

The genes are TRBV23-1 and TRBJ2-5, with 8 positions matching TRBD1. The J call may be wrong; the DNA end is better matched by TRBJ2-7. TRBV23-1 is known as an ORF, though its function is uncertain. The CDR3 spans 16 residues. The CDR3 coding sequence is TGCGCCAGCAGTCGGGTGGTAGACAGGGGTTTCTACGAGCAGTACTTC. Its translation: CASSRVVDRGFYEQYF.

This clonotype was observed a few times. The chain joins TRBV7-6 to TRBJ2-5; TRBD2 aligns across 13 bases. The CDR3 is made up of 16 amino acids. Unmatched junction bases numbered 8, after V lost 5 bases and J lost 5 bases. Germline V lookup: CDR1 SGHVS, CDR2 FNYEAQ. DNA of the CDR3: TGTGCCAGCAGCCTCACTAGCGGGAGGGATGCGGAGACCCAGTACTTC. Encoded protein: CASSLTSGRDAETQYF.

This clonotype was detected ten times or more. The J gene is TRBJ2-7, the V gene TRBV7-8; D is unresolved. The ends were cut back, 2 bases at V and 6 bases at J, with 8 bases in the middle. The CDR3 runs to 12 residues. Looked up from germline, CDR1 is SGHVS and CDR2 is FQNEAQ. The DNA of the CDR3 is TGTGCCAGCAGCTTACTCAGTCGCGAGCAGTACTTC. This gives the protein CASSLLSREQYF.

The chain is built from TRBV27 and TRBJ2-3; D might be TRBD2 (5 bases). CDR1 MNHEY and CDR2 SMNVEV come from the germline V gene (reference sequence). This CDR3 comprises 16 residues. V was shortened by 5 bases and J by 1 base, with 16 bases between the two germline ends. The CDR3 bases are TGTGCCAGCAGTCCCGGACTGGGGTTGGGCACAGATACGCAGTATTTT. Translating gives CASSPGLGLGTDTQYF.

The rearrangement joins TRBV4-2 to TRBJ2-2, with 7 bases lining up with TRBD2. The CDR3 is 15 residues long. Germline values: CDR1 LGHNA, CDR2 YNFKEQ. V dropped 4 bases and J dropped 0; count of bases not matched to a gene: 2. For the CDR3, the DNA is TGTGCCAGCAGCCGGGGGGGGTCGAACACCGGGGAGCTGTTTTTT. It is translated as CASSRGGSNTGELFF.